This T cell receptor beta chain was sequenced in a study of identical twins. General study findings and limits: Models came in too low on out-of-frame TCR alpha sharing in monozygotic twins.

From the 5' RACE reads, TCRdb called clonotypes with MiXCR, one entry per CDR3 protein. In the table there are roughly 1,500,000 distinct CDR3 sequences, around 29% of which are singletons. Details on this clonotype: Its antigen is not known.

Germline CDR1 and CDR2: MDHEN and SYDVKM. Between the trimmed V and J ends, which lost 8 bases and 10 bases, there was a span of 12 bases. The CDR3 has 12 residues. This receptor was identified in a newborn girl in good health. The genes are TRBV28 and TRBJ1-6; D gene ambiguous. Sequenced material: cord blood. The CDR3 DNA reads TGTGCCAGCGGCGGCTGGAACTCACCCCTCCACTTT. It encodes CASGGWNSPLHF.